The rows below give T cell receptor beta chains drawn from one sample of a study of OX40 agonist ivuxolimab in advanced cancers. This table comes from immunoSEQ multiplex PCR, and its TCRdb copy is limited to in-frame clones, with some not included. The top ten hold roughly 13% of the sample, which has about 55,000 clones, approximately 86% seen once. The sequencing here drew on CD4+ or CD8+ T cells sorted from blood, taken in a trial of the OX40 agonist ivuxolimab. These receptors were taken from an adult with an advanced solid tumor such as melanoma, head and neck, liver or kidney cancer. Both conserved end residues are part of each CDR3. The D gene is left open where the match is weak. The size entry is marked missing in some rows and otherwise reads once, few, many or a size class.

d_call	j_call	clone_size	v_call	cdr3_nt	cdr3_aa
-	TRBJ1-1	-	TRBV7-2	TGTGCCAGCAGCTTAGGGGGGCGGTGGGGCACTGAAGCTTTCTTT	CASSLGGRWGTEAFF
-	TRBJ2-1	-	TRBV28	TGTGCCAGCAGTTTAGTTCAGGGAGATGAGCAGTTCTTC	CASSLVQGDEQFF
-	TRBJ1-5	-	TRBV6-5	TGTGCCAGCAGCTATGGGAGGCATCAGCCCCAGCATTTT	CASSYGRHQPQHF
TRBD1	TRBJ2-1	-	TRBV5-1	TGCGCCAGCAGCTTGGCGGCAGGGGGATTAGATGAGCAGTTCTTC	CASSLAAGGLDEQFF
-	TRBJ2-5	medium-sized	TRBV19	TGTGCCACCGGGGACGGCCAAGAGACCCAGTACTTC	CATGDGQETQYF
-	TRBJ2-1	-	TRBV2	TGTGCCAGCAGTGAAGCGGGAGTTAGTGAGCAGTTCTTC	CASSEAGVSEQFF
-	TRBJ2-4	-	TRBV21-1	TGTGCCAGCAGCAACTGCGGACAGGGGCTCTTCAAAAACATTCAGTACTTC	CASSNCGQGLFKNIQYF
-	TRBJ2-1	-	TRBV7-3	TGTGCCAGCAGCCTCTGGCCCAAGGGGAAATCCTACAATGAGCAGTTCTTC	CASSLWPKGKSYNEQFF
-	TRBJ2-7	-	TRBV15	TGTGCCACCAGCAGATCTCGCTCCGGGACAACCAACGAGCAGTACTTC	CATSRSRSGTTNEQYF
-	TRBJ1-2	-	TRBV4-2	TGTGCCAGCAGCCAAGCGTACTCCAAGAGTTCTAACTATGGCTACACCTTC	CASSQAYSKSSNYGYTF
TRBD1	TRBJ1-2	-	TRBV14	TGTGCCAGCAGCCAGCTTCCGGGACAGGGCCCTTGGGGCTACACCTTC	CASSQLPGQGPWGYTF
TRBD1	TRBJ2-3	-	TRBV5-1	TGCGCCAGCAGCTTCCGGGACAGGGGGGCAGATACGCAGTATTTT	CASSFRDRGADTQYF
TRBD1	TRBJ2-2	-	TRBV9	TGTGCCAGCGGAGGACAGGGGGCCGGTACCGGGGAGCTGTTTTTT	CASGGQGAGTGELFF
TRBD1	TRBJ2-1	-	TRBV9	TGTGCCAGCAGCGCCGGGACAGGAACCTACAATGAGCAGTTCTTC	CASSAGTGTYNEQFF
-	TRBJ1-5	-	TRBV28	TGTGCCAGCAGTTTAAAGCTTAGCAATCAGCCCCAGCATTTT	CASSLKLSNQPQHF
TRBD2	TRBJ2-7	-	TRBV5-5	TGTGCCAGCAGCCTTCCCGGGACTAAGGGCGAGCAGTACTTC	CASSLPGTKGEQYF
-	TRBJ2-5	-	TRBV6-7	TGTGCCAGCAGACCGGGACATGAGGTAGAGACCCAGTACTTC	CASRPGHEVETQYF
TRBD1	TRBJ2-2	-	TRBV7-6	TGTGCCAGCAGCTCCCCGGACAGGGGGCCCGGGGAGCTGTTTTTT	CASSSPDRGPGELFF
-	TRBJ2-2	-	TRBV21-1	TGTGCCAGCAGCATTCGGCTCCCGGGGTCCGGGGAGCTGTTTTTT	CASSIRLPGSGELFF
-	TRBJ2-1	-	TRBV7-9	TGTGCCAGCAAATCCGCGGGGCTCCCTGAGCAGTTCTTC	CASKSAGLPEQFF
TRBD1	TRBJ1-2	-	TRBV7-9	TGTGCCAGCAGCGGGGGACAGGGATACTATGGCTACACCTTC	CASSGGQGYYGYTF
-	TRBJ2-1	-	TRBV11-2	TGTGCCAGCAGCTTAGATGACAGGAAACTGGGCGAGCAGTTCTTC	CASSLDDRKLGEQFF
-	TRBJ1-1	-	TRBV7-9	TGTGCCAGCAGCTTGACGGTCGCGAACACTGAAGCTTTCTTT	CASSLTVANTEAFF
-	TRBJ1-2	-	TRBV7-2	TGTGCCAGCAGCTTAAGTGTTGGATACTATGGCTACACCTTC	CASSLSVGYYGYTF
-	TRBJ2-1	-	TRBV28	TGTGCCAGCAGTTTACGATTGGTGGCCCGAGGAGATGAGCAGTTCTTC	CASSLRLVARGDEQFF
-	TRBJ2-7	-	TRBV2	TGTGCCAGCAGTCGGGGGAGGACCCGGCCCCTACCTGAAGAGCAGTACTTC	CASSRGRTRPLPEEQYF
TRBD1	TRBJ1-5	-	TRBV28	TGTGCCAGCAGTCCCCCCACATTGACAGGGAGTATGGGCAATCAGCCCCAGCATTTT	CASSPPTLTGSMGNQPQHF
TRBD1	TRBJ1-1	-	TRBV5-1	TGCGCCAGCAGCTGGGGACAGGGGTTCACTGAAGCTTTCTTT	CASSWGQGFTEAFF
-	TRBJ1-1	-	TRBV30	TGTGCCTGGATTCCGGTAGGGTTTCCTGGCACCACTGAAGCTTTCTTT	CAWIPVGFPGTTEAFF
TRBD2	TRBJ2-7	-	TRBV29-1	TGCAGCGCCAGGCTCACTGGGCGGGAGGGCCTGGGGGAGCAGTACTTC	CSARLTGREGLGEQYF
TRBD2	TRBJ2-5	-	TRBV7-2	TGTGCCAGCCGCAAGGGACTAGCGGGAGAGACCCAGTACTTC	CASRKGLAGETQYF
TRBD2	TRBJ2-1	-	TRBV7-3	TGTGCCAGCAGCTTAGGGACTAGCTCCTACAATGAGCAGTTCTTC	CASSLGTSSYNEQFF
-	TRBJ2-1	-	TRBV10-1	TGCGCCAGCAGTGAGTTCAATAGCGGAGTTTACAATGAGCAGTTCTTC	CASSEFNSGVYNEQFF
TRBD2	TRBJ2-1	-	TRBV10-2	TGCGCCAGCAGTGAACCTAGCGGCTCCTACAATGAGCAGTTCTTC	CASSEPSGSYNEQFF
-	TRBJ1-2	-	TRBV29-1	TGCAGCGTTGAAGATTTAGGGTATGATGGCTACACCTTC	CSVEDLGYDGYTF
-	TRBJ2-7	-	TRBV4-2	TGTGCCAGCAGCCAAGTAGGAGGGAGCTCCTACGAGCAGTACTTC	CASSQVGGSSYEQYF
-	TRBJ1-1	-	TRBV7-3	TGTGCCAGCAGCCTAAGGGCTGGGGGGAACACTGAAGCTTTCTTT	CASSLRAGGNTEAFF
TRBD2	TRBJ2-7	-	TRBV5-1	TGCGCCAGCAGAGAGCGGGAGGGCTACGAGCAGTACTTC	CASREREGYEQYF
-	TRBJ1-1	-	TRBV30	TGTGCCTGGACCCCCGCGGGCCGGGGCACTGAAGCTTTCTTT	CAWTPAGRGTEAFF
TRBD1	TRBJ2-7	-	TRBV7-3	TGTGCCAGCAGCTTAGTACAGGGGGCCGGCGAGCAGTACTTC	CASSLVQGAGEQYF
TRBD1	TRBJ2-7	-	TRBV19	TGTGCCAGTAGTTCAGAGACAGGGAACGAGCAGTACTTC	CASSSETGNEQYF
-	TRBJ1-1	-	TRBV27	TGTGCCAGCAGTTTAAACCCTGCTGGGAACACTGAAGCTTTCTTT	CASSLNPAGNTEAFF
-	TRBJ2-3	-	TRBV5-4	TGTGCCAGCAGCTCTGACCGGGGCCAAAGCGGTACAGATACGCAGTATTTT	CASSSDRGQSGTDTQYF
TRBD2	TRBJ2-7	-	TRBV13	TGTGCCAGCAGCTTAGGGGGACTAGCGGGAGTAAACGAGCAGTACTTC	CASSLGGLAGVNEQYF
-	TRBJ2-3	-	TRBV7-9	TGTGCCAGCAGCTTATCCCGCGGCGTGTCCCTCACAGATACGCAGTATTTT	CASSLSRGVSLTDTQYF
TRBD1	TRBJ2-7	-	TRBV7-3	TGTGCCAGCAGCCCGACAGGGGATAAGGACGAGCAGTACTTC	CASSPTGDKDEQYF
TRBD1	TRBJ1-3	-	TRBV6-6	TGTGCCAGCAGGATAAGGACAGGGTCAGACACCATATATTTT	CASRIRTGSDTIYF
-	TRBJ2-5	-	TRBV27	TGTGCCAGCAGTTTACTAGAAGGGACGAAGACCCAGTACTTC	CASSLLEGTKTQYF
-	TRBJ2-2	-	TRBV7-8	TGTGCCACCCTAGCGGGACAGGGGAGTTACGGGGAGCTGTTTTTT	CATLAGQGSYGELFF
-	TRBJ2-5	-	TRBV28	TGTGCCAGCAGTTTGCCAGGGTGGGAGACCCAGTACTTC	CASSLPGWETQYF
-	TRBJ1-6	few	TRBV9	TGTGCCAGCACCACAGGGACCATAAGTTCACCCCTCCACTTT	CASTTGTISSPLHF
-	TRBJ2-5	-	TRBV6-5	TGTGCCAGCAGTAGGCAGGCTCAAGAGACCCAGTACTTC	CASSRQAQETQYF
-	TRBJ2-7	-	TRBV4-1	TGCGCCAGCAGCCATCAGACGAACGAGCAGTACTTC	CASSHQTNEQYF
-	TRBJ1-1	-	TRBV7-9	TGTGCCAGCAGCTTAGACATGAACACTGAAGCTTTCTTT	CASSLDMNTEAFF
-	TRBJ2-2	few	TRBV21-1	TGTGCCAGCAGCGATTTTTTCAGGGGGAGTTTGAGGGAGCTGTTTTTT	CASSDFFRGSLRELFF
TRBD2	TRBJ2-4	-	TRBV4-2	TGTGCCAGCAGCCAAGGAACCGGGACTAGAGACATTCAGTACTTC	CASSQGTGTRDIQYF